This T cell receptor beta chain was observed in a study of control samples from healthy donors and cancer patients. TCRdb's table, derived via immunoSEQ multiplex PCR, lists solely in-frame clones and lacks some. The sample contains roughly 86,000 clones, just over 90% of which appear only once. The sequenced sample was blood. The origin of this receptor is a young woman in good health.

The CDR3 coding sequence is TGTGCCAGTTCTAGGAAGGGCATTAGCAATCAGCCCCAGCATTTT. Translated, it gives CASSRKGISNQPQHF. This rearrangement joins TRBV19 to TRBJ1-5; no clear D. This CDR3 contains 15 residues. Germline-derived CDR1 and CDR2 are LNHDA and SQIVND (reference sequence). V lost 8 bases, J lost 0 bases, and 14 bases lay in between.